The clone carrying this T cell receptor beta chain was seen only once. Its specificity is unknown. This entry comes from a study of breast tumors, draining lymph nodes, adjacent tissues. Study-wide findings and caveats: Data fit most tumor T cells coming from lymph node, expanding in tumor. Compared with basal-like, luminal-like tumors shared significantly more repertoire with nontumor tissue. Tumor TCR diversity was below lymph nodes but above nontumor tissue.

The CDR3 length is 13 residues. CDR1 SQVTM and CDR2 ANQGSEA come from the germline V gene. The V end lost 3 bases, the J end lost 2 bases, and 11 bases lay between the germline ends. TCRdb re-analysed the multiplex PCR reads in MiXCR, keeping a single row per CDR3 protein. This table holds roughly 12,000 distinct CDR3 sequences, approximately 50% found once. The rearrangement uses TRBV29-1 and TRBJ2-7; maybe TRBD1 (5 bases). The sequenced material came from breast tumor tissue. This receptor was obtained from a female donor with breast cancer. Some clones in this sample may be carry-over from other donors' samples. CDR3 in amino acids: CSVEGLGAYEQYF. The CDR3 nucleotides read TGCAGCGTTGAGGGATTAGGGGCCTACGAGCAGTACTTC.